The next 15 T cell receptor beta chains were all read from a single sample in a study of cytomegalovirus exposure and HLA in healthy donors (dated by TCRdb to about 2017). Libraries were constructed by the immunoSEQ multiplex PCR assay. For the multiplex PCR, a mixture combining 60 forward primers for TCR Vbeta segments and 13 reverse primers for TCR Jbeta segments was used. Held by TCRdb, this immuneACCESS table contains in-frame sequences only and omits some clones. Under half of the omission traces to an unresolved V gene where checked; the cause of the rest is unknown. The sample table shows 90,000 to 120,000 clones, and about 80% are seen once. The top ten constitute over 5% of the sample. Sequenced input: PBMCs. Source of these receptors: a female donor in good health and CMV-seropositive.

The chain combines TRBV28 with TRBJ1-1; TRBD1 might be the D (6 bases). The germline V gene encodes CDR1 MDHEN and CDR2 SYDVKM. The CDR3 has 14 amino acids. V was clipped by 7 bases and J by 2 bases, with 14 bases between them. DNA for the CDR3: TGTGCCAGCACATTGCCGGACAGCAACACTGAAGCTTTCTTT. It encodes CASTLPDSNTEAFF.

The V call is TRBV7-2, the J call TRBJ2-7, with TRBD1 identical over 7 bases. Trimming at V came to 1 base and at J to 5 bases, leaving 5 bases not matched to a gene. The CDR3 totals 14 residues. Germline V lookup: CDR1 SGHTA, CDR2 FQGNSA. The CDR3: CASSLGQGIHEQYF. The CDR3 DNA is TGTGCCAGCAGCTTAGGACAGGGAATCCACGAGCAGTACTTC.

This chain joins TRBV6-5 and TRBJ2-7; 9 bases are a match to TRBD1. The CDR3 spans 14 residues. CDR1 is MNHEY and CDR2 is SVGAGI in the germline V gene. V was clipped by 7 bases and J by 4 bases; unmatched bases: 8. The CDR3 nucleotides are TGTGCCAGCAAGCGGGACAGGGTGGGATACGAGCAGTACTTC. It translates to CASKRDRVGYEQYF.

This chain joins TRBV15 and TRBJ2-1, with a tentative D call TRBD2 (5 bases). Looked up from germline, CDR1 is LNHNV and CDR2 is YYDKDF (reference sequence). Trimming cost V 2 bases and J 8 bases, with 22 bases left between them. The CDR3 spans 17 residues. In DNA, the CDR3 is TGTGCCACCAGCAGAATCCACACGTCGGGAACACGGGATGAGCAGTTCTTC. It codes for CATSRIHTSGTRDEQFF.

The chain joins TRBV5-5 to TRBJ2-2; maybe TRBD2 (5 bases). Germline V lookup: CDR1 SGHKS, CDR2 YYEKEE (reference sequence). The CDR3 runs 14 residues. Trimming took 3 bases from V and 5 from J, leaving 11 bases between them. For the CDR3, the DNA is TGTGCCAGCAGCTCATACGGGGTAACCGGGGAGCTGTTTTTT. It encodes CASSSYGVTGELFF.

The V gene is TRBV4-3, the J gene TRBJ1-1; 8 bases are a match to TRBD1. The CDR3 is 14 amino acids. After removal of 0 bases from V and 6 bases from J, the junction contained 3 bases not matched to a gene. Per germline, CDR1 LGHNA and CDR2 YSLEER. The CDR3 sequence: CASSQDQQGAEAFF. Here the CDR3 DNA reads TGCGCCAGCAGCCAAGATCAACAGGGGGCTGAAGCTTTCTTT.

The J gene is TRBJ1-1, the V gene TRBV9; D call uncertain. This CDR3 has 15 amino acids. Deletions cut 0 bases from V and 0 bases from J, with 9 bases between. Germline CDR1 and CDR2: SGDLS and YYNGEE. The DNA of the CDR3 is TGTGCCAGCAGCGTAGATGGCAGGCTGAACACTGAAGCTTTCTTT. Translated: CASSVDGRLNTEAFF.

The chain employs TRBV4-2 and TRBJ2-7, with a possible D match to TRBD2 (5 bases). The germline V gene has CDR1 LGHNA and CDR2 YNFKEQ. The CDR3 loop spans 16 amino acids. V shed 0 bases and J shed 0 bases, with 12 bases lying between them. The CDR3 loop reads CASSQDIAGGSYEQYF. CDR3 coding DNA: TGTGCCAGCAGCCAAGATATTGCGGGTGGCTCCTACGAGCAGTACTTC.

The rearrangement uses TRBV29-1 and TRBJ2-1; the match to TRBD2 covers 7 bases. V lost 2 bases and J lost 0; bases outside the gene matches: 10. The CDR3 length is 17 residues. Germline assignment: CDR1 SQVTM and CDR2 ANQGSEA. The CDR3 DNA reads TGCAGCGTTGAACCGGCTAGCGGATTCCCCTCCTACAATGAGCAGTTCTTC. It translates to CSVEPASGFPSYNEQFF.

The chain is built from TRBV28 and TRBJ2-7; D might be TRBD2 (6 bases). Germline loops: CDR1 MDHEN, CDR2 SYDVKM. This CDR3 region has 14 residues. Trimming pared 6 bases from V and 3 bases from J, leaving 15 bases between. The CDR3 protein is CASSLGGTLYEQYF. Here the CDR3 DNA reads TGTGCCAGCAGCCTGGGCGGGACCCTCTACGAGCAGTACTTC.

V usage is TRBV7-3 and J usage is TRBJ2-1; 9 nucleotides agree with TRBD2. Per germline, CDR1 SGHTA and CDR2 FQGTGA. The J segment lost 10 bases and the V segment lost 1 base, leaving 8 bases of the junction unmatched. The CDR3 has 15 amino acids. The CDR3 is CASSLMGGRAKEQFF. In DNA, the CDR3 is TGTGCCAGCAGCTTAATGGGCGGGAGGGCAAAAGAGCAGTTCTTC.

V gene TRBV11-2 combines with J gene TRBJ1-1; a possible D gene is TRBD1 (6 bases). Germline loops: CDR1 SGHAT, CDR2 FQNNGV. The length of the CDR3 is 14 residues. Deletions cut 2 bases from V and 4 bases from J, with 11 bases between. CDR3 amino acids: CASSLILGGTEAFF. DNA of the CDR3: TGTGCCAGCAGCTTAATTTTAGGGGGCACTGAAGCTTTCTTT.

This clone was seen more than once but under ten times. This rearrangement joins TRBV7-9 to TRBJ1-2, with 7 bases matching TRBD1. The J segment lost 4 bases and the V segment lost 4 bases, leaving 9 bases of the junction unmatched. The CDR3 sequence is 15 residues long. In germline, CDR1 is SEHNR, CDR2 FQNEAQ (reference sequence). The CDR3 DNA sequence: TGTGCCAGCAGCTCCCGACAGGGTACGGGCTATGGCTACACCTTC. Translating it yields CASSSRQGTGYGYTF.

This chain links TRBV7-3 with TRBJ2-1; tentative D call: TRBD2 (5 bases). Germline V gives CDR1 SGHTA, CDR2 FQGTGA. The V gene lost 5 bases and the J gene lost 9 bases, with 20 bases spanning the gap. The CDR3 has 15 residues. The DNA for the CDR3 is TGTGCCAGCAGCCCAACACCCTCGGGATCTAGTGAGCAGTTCTTC. Translating gives CASSPTPSGSSEQFF.

The chain links TRBV5-4 to TRBJ1-1; 9 nucleotides agree with TRBD1. The CDR3 loop spans 13 amino acids. Trimming cost V 3 bases and J 8 bases; bases outside gene matches: 5. Per the germline V gene, CDR1 is SGHNT and CDR2 is YYREEE (reference sequence). CDR3 residues: CASSSTGGSEAFF. The CDR3 nucleotides are TGTGCCAGCAGCTCGACAGGGGGGTCGGAAGCTTTCTTT.